This record looks at one TCR beta chain sequence and its context. V was clipped by 3 bases and J by 5 bases, with 11 bases between them. CDR1 and CDR2 from the germline V gene are KGHSH and LQKENI. The CDR3 consists of 14 residues. Data came from immunoSEQ multiplex PCR; TCRdb stores just in-frame clones and leaves some out. The sample includes under 70,000 clones, 91% of them seen just once. The entry originates in a study of T cell changes during pregnancy in multiple sclerosis. The V and J genes are TRBV18 and TRBJ2-1, with D perhaps matching TRBD2 (5 bases). The receptor was isolated from a female donor in good health, enrolled as a control in a pregnancy study. This specimen was peripheral blood, taken after pregnancy. The CDR3 DNA reads as TGTGCCAGCTCACCTTTTTCGGGGAACAATGAGCAGTTCTTC. It is translated as CASSPFSGNNEQFF.